The TCR beta chain under discussion was sequenced for a study of shared clonotypes between healthy human individuals. Regarding the study as a whole: As a rule, naive subsets had a larger estimated richness than memory subsets. In this cohort, only blood was sampled, and tissue repertoires likely differ. Rarefaction showed that sequencing of sorted subsets was incomplete (despite large depth).

Regarding this clone: The antigen is unknown.

The V gene lost 4 bases and the J gene lost 4 bases, with 12 bases spanning the gap. CDR3 size: 14 residues. Germline values: CDR1 MNHNS, CDR2 SASEGT. Authors' methods: Owing to the provision of junction-only sequences devoid of quality scores by immunoSEQ, filtering differed. Clones were sequenced by immunoSEQ multiplex PCR, and TCRdb holds only the in-frame ones, with some missing. Clonal size and the V and J genes are those of that table, whereas D and trimming came from the DNA. Here the sample spans a few million clones, roughly 95% being singletons. Sequencing input: naive CD4+ T cells sorted from blood. Documented subset: CD45RA+ positively selected. The source of this sequence is a man aged 18-30 years in good health. This rearrangement joins TRBV6-1 to TRBJ2-3; D is possibly TRBD2 (5 bases). CDR3 residues: CASSAGEPPDTQYF. The CDR3 DNA follows: TGTGCCAGCAGTGCTGGGGAGCCCCCAGATACGCAGTATTTT.